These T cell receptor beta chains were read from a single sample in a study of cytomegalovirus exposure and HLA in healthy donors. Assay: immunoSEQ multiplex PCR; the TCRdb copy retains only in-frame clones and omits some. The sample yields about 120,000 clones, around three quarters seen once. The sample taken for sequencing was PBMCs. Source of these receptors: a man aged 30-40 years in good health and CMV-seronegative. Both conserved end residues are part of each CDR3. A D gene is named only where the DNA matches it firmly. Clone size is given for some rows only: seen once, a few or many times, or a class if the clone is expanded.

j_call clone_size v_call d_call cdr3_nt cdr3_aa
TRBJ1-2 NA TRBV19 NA TGTGCCAGTAGTATAAGTGTGAGGACTGTTGTTTTCGGCTATGGCTACACCTTC CASSISVRTVVFGYGYTF
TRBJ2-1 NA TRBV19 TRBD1 TGTGCCAGTACCCCTCGTCGGGACACAGGGGGGTACAATGAGCAGTTCTTC CASTPRRDTGGYNEQFF
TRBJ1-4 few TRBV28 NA TGTGCCAGCACAACAGGTGTGGAAAAACTGTTTTTT CASTTGVEKLFF
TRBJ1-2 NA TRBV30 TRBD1 TGTGCCTGGACAAGGACAGGGTCTGGCTACACCTTC CAWTRTGSGYTF
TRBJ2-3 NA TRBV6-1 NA TGTGCCAGCAGCCCAGGGGACAGCACAGATACGCAGTATTTT CASSPGDSTDTQYF
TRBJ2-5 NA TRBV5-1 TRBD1 TGCGCCAGCAGCTTTGAGGACAGGGGCGAAGAGACCCAGTACTTC CASSFEDRGEETQYF
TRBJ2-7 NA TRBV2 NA TGTGCCAGCACTCCCTTAAGCGGTAGCTCCTACGAGCAGTACTTC CASTPLSGSSYEQYF
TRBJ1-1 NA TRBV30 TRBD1 TGTGCCTGGAGTAATGGGCAGGGGGCTTCTGAAGCTTTCTTT CAWSNGQGASEAFF
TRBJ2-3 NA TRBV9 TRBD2 TGTGCCAGCAGCGGGGCCTATAGCGGGAGGAGGCCTAATACGCAGTATTTT CASSGAYSGRRPNTQYF
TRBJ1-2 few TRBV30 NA TGTGCCTGGAGCACAGGGTATGGCTACACCTTC CAWSTGYGYTF
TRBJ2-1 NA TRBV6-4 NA TGTGCCAGCAGTGACTCTAGCGGCTCCTACAATGAGCAGTTCTTC CASSDSSGSYNEQFF
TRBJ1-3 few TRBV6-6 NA TGTGCCAGCAGTTACTCGCGGAACTCTGGAAACACCATATATTTT CASSYSRNSGNTIYF
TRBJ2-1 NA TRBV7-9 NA TGTGCCAGCAGCTTACCGAGGGGGTCGGCCGAGCAGTTCTTC CASSLPRGSAEQFF
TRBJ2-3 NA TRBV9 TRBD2 TGTGCCAGCAGCGTAGGTAGGGGGACTAGCGGTGCTAGCACAGATACGCAGTATTTT CASSVGRGTSGASTDTQYF
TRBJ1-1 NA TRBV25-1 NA TGTGCCAGCAGTGAAGGAGTTCTCGGGATGAACACTGAAGCTTTCTTT CASSEGVLGMNTEAFF
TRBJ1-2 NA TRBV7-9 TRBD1 TGTGCCAGCAGCTTTGTACAGGGGGCTGTAATTGGCTACACCTTC CASSFVQGAVIGYTF
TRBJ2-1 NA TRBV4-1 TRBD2 TGCGCCAGCAGTCCCCGGGGGGGAGCGGGAGGGTACAATGAGCAGTTCTTC CASSPRGGAGGYNEQFF
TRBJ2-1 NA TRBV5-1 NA TGCGCCAGCAGCTTGGTGGTAGCGGTTTTCTCCTACAATGAGCAGTTCTTC CASSLVVAVFSYNEQFF
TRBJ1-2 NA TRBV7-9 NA TGTGCCAGCAGCTCCGGAGGTTCCTCCTATGGCTACACCTTC CASSSGGSSYGYTF
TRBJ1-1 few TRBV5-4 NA TGTGCCAGCAGTTATGACATTAACACTGAAGCTTTCTTT CASSYDINTEAFF
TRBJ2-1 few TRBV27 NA TGTGCCAGCAGTTTATCGGGAGTACCTTTTTTTGAGCAGTTCTTC CASSLSGVPFFEQFF
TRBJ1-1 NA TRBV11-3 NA TGTGCCAGCAGCTTTACAGGGTCGGGTAATGAAGCTTTCTTT CASSFTGSGNEAFF
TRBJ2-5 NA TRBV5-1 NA TGCGCCAGCAGCTTGGATGGCTACCAAGAGACCCAGTACTTC CASSLDGYQETQYF
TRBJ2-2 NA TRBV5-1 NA TGCGCCAGCAGCTCGGGGAACTCGAACACCGGGGAGCTGTTTTTT CASSSGNSNTGELFF
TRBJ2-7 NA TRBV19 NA TGTGCCAGTAGTATAAGGACTAACTACGAGCAGTACTTC CASSIRTNYEQYF
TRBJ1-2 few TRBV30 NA TGTGCCTGGAGCCGGGGGAGAATTATAGCCCACCATGGCTACACCTTC CAWSRGRIIAHHGYTF
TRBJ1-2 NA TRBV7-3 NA TGTGCCAGCAGCCAAAGCAACGGGGAGGGCTACACCTTC CASSQSNGEGYTF